This TCR beta chain was captured by sequencing in a study of blood T cell repertoires in COVID-19. This CDR3 spans 15 amino acids. V was trimmed by 0 bases and J by 1 base, leaving 10 bases between them. CDR1 SGHTA and CDR2 FQGNSA come from the germline V gene. Clones were read by immunoSEQ multiplex PCR, and TCRdb kept only the in-frame ones, dropping some. The sample lists 200,000 to 250,000 clones; 88% were seen once. Sequenced sample: peripheral blood. This clonotype was obtained from a woman aged 55-69 years with acute or convalescent COVID-19. The rearrangement links TRBV7-2 to TRBJ2-7; possible D gene TRBD2, 5 bases. The CDR3 DNA sequence: TGTGCCAGCAGCTTAGCCGGGATTAGGTCCTACGAGCAGTACTTC. This codes for CASSLAGIRSYEQYF.